Reported below is one T cell receptor (beta chain). At the DNA level, this CDR3 is encoded by other sequences in the same sample as well. Study processing details: Reference gene primer amplification gave nucleated cell count estimates. Clones were read by immunoSEQ multiplex PCR, and TCRdb kept only the in-frame ones, dropping some. That table furnishes V, J and clone size, whereas the DNA furnished D and trimming. Here the sample spans about 190,000 clones, around nine tenths being singletons. The data stem from a study of blood T cell repertoires in COVID-19. Study background: Italy, Spain and the United States were the sources of the convalescent and acute COVID-19 samples. Sources were T cells, B-cell-depleted T cells, or PBMCs; the material itself was cDNA or gDNA.

The sequencing input was peripheral blood. The TCR was taken from a young man with acute or convalescent COVID-19.

As DNA, the CDR3 is TGTGCCAGCAGGCCCCGGGGGGGGAACACTGAAGCTTTCTTT. As protein: CASRPRGGNTEAFF. V is TRBV6-5 and J is TRBJ1-1, with D tentatively TRBD1 (5 bases). The CDR3 has 14 residues. Germline V gene sequence: CDR1 MNHEY, CDR2 SVGAGI. V lost 6 bases and J 1 base, leaving 12 bases between the germline ends.